The TCR beta chain under discussion was sequenced for a study of early stage breast cancer tumors. In the study overall: Most invasive tumors, about 70% of the 16, were ER+/PR+/HER2-. Whole-study results and caveats: Chain pairing and CD4, CD8 or FOXP3 expression were not captured. Tumors had roughly 2.6-fold higher T cell density than normal breast. Enriched TCRB sequences shared across patients were mostly commonly generated sequences.

Of note for this clone: Antigen: not known.

Measured with immunoSEQ multiplex PCR; TCRdb has only the in-frame clones, and not every one. Of about 72,000 clones detected, around 85% appear once; the ten largest clones hold around 3.4%. The germline V gene encodes CDR1 SNHLY and CDR2 FYNNEI. V gave up 6 bases and J gave up 9 bases; unmatched junction bases: 9. This CDR3 has 14 residues. The receptor comes from a person aged 55 to 75 with breast cancer. The chain links TRBV2 to TRBJ2-1; TRBD2 agrees at 9 bases. Sequenced: blood. The CDR3 sequence: CASSPAGGTPEQFF. CDR3 nucleotides: TGTGCCAGCAGCCCGGCGGGAGGGACCCCTGAGCAGTTCTTC.